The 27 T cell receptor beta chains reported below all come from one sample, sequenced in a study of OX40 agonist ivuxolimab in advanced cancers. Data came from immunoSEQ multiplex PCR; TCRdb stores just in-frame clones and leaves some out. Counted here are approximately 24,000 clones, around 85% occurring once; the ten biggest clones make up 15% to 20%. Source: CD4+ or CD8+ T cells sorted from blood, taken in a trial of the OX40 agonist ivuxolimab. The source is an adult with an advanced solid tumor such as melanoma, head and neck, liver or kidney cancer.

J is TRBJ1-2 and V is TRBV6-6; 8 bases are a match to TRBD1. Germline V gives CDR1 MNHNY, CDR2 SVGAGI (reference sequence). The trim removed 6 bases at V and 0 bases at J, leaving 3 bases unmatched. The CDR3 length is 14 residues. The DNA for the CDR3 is TGTGCCAGCAGACGACAGGGGCCTAACTATGGCTACACCTTC. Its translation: CASRRQGPNYGYTF.

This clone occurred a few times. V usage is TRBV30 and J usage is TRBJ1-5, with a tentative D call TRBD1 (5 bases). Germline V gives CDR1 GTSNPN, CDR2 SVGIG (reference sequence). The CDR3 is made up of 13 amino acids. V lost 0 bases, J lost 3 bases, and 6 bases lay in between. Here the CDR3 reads CAWSVGDNQPQHF. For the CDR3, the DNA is TGTGCCTGGAGTGTAGGGGACAATCAGCCCCAGCATTTT.

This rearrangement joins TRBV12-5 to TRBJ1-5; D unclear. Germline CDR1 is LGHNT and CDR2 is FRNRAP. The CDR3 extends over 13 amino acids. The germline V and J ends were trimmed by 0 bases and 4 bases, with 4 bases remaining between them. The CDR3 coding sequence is TGTGCTAGTGGTTTGGTACCAAATCAGCCCCAGCATTTT. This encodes CASGLVPNQPQHF.

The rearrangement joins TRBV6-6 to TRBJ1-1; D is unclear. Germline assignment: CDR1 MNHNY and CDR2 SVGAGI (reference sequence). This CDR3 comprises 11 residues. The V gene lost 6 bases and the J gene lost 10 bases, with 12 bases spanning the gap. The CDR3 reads CASSNGVPAFF. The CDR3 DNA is TGTGCCAGCAGCAACGGCGTTCCAGCTTTCTTT.

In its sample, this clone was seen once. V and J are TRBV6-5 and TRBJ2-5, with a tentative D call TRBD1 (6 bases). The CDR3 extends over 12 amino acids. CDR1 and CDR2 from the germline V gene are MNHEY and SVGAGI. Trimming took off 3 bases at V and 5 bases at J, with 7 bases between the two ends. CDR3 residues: CASSYTGETQYF. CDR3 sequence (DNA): TGTGCCAGCAGTTATACAGGGGAGACCCAGTACTTC.

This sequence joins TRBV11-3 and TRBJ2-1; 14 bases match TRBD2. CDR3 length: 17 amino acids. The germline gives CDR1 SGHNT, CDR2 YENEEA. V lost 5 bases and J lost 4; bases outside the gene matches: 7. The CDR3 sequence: CASSPRTSGGLYNEQFF. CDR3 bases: TGTGCCAGCAGCCCCCGGACTAGCGGGGGGCTATACAATGAGCAGTTCTTC.

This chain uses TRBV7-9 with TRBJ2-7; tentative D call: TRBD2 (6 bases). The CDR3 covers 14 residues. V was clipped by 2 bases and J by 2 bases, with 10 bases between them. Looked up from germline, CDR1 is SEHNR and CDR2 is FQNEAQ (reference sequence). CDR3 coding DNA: TGTGCCAGCAGCTTACGGGGGAGACCCTACGAGCAGTACTTC. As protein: CASSLRGRPYEQYF.

This CDR3 is CASSLNSGSPLHF. DNA for the CDR3: TGTGCCAGCAGCTTAAATTCCGGCTCACCCCTCCACTTT. The V and J genes are TRBV7-8 and TRBJ1-6; D ambiguous. The germline V and J ends were trimmed by 2 bases and 10 bases, with 9 bases remaining between them. Germline V CDR1 and CDR2: SGHVS, FQNEAQ. There are 13 residues in the CDR3. Drawing the rest from reference TRBV7-8 and TRBJ1-6, the complete variable domain is GAGVSQSPRYKVAKRGQDVALRCDPISGHVSLFWYQQALGQGPEFLTYFQNEAQLDKSGLPSDRFFAERPEGSVSTLKIQRTQQEDSAVYLCASSLNSGSPLHFGNGTRLTVT.

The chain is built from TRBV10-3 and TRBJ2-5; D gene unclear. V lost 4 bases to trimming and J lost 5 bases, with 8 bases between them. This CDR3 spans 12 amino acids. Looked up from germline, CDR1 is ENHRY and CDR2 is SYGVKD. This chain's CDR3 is CAISAPGETQYF. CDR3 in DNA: TGTGCCATCAGTGCCCCGGGTGAGACCCAGTACTTC.

CDR3 bases: TGTGCCAGTAGTATTTTGGACAGGGGGCCTGGAAACACCATATATTTT. It translates to CASSILDRGPGNTIYF. The gene calls are TRBV19 and TRBJ1-3, with 11 bases fitting TRBD1. This CDR3 spans 16 amino acids. V shed 3 bases, J shed 2 bases, and the junction held 3 bases outside the gene matches. In germline, CDR1 is LNHDA, CDR2 SQIVND (reference sequence).

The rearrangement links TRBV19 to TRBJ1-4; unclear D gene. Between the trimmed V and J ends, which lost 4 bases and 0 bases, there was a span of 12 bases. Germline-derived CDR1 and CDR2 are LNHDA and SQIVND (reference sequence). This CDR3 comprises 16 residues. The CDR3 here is CASSTQKTATNEKLFF. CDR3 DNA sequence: TGTGCCAGTAGTACCCAGAAGACTGCAACTAATGAAAAACTGTTTTTT.

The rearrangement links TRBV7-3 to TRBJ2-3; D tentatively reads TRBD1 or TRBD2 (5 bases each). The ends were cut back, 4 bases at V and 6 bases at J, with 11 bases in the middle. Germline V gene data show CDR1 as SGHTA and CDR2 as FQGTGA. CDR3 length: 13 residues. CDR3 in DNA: TGTGCCAGCAGCTCCCGCGAGGGGGATACGCAGTATTTT. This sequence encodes CASSSREGDTQYF.

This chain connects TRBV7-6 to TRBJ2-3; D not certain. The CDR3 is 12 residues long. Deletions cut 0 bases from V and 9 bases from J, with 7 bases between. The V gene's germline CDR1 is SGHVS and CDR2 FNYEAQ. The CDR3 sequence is CASSLAEDTQYF. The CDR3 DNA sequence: TGTGCCAGCAGCTTAGCGGAAGACACGCAGTATTTT.

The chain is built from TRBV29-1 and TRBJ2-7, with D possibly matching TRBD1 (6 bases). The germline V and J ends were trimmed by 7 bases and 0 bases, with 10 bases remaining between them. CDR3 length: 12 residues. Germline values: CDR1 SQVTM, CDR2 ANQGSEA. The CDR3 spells CSATGRSYEQYF. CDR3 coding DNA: TGCAGCGCCACAGGGCGCTCCTACGAGCAGTACTTC.

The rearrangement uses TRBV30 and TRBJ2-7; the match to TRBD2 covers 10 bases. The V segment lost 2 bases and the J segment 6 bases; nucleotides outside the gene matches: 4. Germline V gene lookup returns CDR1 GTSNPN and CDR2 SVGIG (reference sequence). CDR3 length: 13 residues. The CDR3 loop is CAWSSSGSSEQYF. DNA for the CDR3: TGTGCCTGGAGTTCTAGCGGGAGTTCCGAGCAGTACTTC.

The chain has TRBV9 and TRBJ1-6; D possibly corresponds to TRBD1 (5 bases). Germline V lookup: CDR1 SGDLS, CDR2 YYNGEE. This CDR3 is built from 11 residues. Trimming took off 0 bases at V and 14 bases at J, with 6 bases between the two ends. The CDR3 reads CASSVGGALHF. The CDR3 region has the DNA TGTGCCAGCAGCGTAGGGGGGGCCCTCCACTTT.

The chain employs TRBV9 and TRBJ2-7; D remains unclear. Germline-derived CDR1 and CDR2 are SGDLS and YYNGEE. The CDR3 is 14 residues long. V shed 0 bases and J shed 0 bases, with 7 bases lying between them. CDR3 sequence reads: CASSVDQDSYEQYF. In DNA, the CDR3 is TGTGCCAGCAGCGTAGATCAGGACTCCTACGAGCAGTACTTC.

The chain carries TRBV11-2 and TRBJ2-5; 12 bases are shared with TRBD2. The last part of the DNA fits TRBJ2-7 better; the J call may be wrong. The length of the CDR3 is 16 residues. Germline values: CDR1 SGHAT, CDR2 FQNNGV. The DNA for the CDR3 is TGTGCCAGCAGCTTCCGACTAGCGGGAGCTTCCTACGAGCAGTACTTC. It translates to CASSFRLAGASYEQYF.

The DNA for the CDR3 is TGTGCCACCAGCAGAACAACTCCAGGGTCCGGTTACGAGCAGTACTTC. Translated: CATSRTTPGSGYEQYF. The chain combines TRBV15 with TRBJ2-7; tentative D call: TRBD1 (5 bases). The CDR3 is 16 amino acids. Germline assignment: CDR1 LNHNV and CDR2 YYDKDF (reference sequence). Trimming pared 2 bases from V and 4 bases from J, leaving 18 bases between. Complete variable domain (other parts from reference TRBV15 and TRBJ2-7): DAMVIQNPRYQVTQFGKPVTLSCSQTLNHNVMYWYQQKSSQAPKLLFHYYDKDFNNEADTPDNFQSRRPNTSFCFLDIRSPGLGDTAMYLCATSRTTPGSGYEQYFGPGTRLTVT.

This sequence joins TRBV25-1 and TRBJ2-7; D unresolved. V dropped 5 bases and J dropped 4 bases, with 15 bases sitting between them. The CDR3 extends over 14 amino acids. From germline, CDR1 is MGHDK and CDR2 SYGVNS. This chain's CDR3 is CASSYFGFGYEQYF. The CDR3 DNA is TGTGCCAGCAGTTACTTCGGCTTTGGTTACGAGCAGTACTTC.

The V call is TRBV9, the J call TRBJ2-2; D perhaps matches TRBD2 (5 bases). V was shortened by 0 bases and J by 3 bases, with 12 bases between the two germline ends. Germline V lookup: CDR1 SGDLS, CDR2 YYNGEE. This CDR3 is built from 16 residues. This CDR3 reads CASSVGSGRDTGELFF. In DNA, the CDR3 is TGTGCCAGCAGCGTAGGGTCTGGGCGGGACACCGGGGAGCTGTTTTTT.

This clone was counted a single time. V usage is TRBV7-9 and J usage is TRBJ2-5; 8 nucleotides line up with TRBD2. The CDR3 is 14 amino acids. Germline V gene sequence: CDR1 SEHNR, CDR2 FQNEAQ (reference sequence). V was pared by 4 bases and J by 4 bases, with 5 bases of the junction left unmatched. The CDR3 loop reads CASSSGTSLETQYF. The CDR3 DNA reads TGTGCCAGCAGCTCCGGGACTAGTTTAGAGACCCAGTACTTC.

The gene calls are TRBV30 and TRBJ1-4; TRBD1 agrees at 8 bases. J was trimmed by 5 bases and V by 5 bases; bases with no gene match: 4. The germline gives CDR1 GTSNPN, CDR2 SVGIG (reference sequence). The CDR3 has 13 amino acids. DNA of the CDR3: TGTGCCTGGGACAGGGGAAGGAATGAAAAACTGTTTTTT. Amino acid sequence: CAWDRGRNEKLFF. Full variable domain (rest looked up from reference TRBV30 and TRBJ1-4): SQTIHQWPATLVQPVGSPLSLECTVEGTSNPNLYWYRQAAGRGLQLLFYSVGIGQISSEVPQNLSASRPQDRQFILSSKKLLLSDSGFYLCAWDRGRNEKLFFGSGTQLSVL.

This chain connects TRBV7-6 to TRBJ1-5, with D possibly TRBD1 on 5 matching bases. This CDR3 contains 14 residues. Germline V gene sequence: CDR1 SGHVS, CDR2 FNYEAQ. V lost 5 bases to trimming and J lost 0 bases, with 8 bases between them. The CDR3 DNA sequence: TGTGCCAGCAGCCTTGACAGTAGCAATCAGCCCCAGCATTTT. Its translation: CASSLDSSNQPQHF.

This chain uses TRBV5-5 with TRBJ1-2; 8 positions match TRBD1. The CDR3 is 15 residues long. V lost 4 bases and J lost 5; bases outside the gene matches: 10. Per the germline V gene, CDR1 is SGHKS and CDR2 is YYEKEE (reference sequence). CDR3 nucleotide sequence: TGTGCCAGCAGCCCGACAGGGGCCTTGGGGTATGGCTACACCTTC. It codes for CASSPTGALGYGYTF.

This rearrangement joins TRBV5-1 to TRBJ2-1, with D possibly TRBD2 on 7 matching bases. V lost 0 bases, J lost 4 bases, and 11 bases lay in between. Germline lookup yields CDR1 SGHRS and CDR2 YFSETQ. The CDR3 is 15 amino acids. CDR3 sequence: CASSLEGGQYNEQFF. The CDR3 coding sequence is TGCGCCAGCAGCTTGGAGGGGGGGCAGTACAATGAGCAGTTCTTC.

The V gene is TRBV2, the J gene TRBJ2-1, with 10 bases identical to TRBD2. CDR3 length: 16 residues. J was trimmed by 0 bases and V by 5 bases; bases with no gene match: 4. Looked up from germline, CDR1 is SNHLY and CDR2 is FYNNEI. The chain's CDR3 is CASSYRTSGSYNEQFF. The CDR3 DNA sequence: TGTGCCAGCAGTTACAGGACTAGCGGCTCCTACAATGAGCAGTTCTTC.